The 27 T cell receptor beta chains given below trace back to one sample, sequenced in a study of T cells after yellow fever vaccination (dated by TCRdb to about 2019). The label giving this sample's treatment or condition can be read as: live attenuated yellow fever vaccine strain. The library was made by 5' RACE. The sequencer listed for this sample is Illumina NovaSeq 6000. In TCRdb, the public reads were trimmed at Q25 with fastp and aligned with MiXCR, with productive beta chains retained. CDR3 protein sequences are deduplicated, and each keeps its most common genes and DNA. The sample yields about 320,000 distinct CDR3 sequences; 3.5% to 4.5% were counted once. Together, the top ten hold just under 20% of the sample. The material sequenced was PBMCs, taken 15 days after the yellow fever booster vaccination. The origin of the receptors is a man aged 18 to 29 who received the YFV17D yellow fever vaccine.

CDR3 region: CAWSGAENEKLFF. DNA for the CDR3: TGTGCCTGGAGTGGGGCAGAGAATGAAAAACTGTTTTTT. The gene calls are TRBV30 and TRBJ1-4; the D is unclear. V was clipped by 1 base and J by 5 bases, with 8 bases between them. From germline, CDR1 is GTSNPN and CDR2 SVGIG (reference sequence). The CDR3 contains 13 residues. The variable domain in full, completed from reference TRBV30 and TRBJ1-4, reads SQTIHQWPATLVQPVGSPLSLECTVEGTSNPNLYWYRQAAGRGLQLLFYSVGIGQISSEVPQNLSASRPQDRQFILSSKKLLLSDSGFYLCAWSGAENEKLFFGSGTQLSVL.

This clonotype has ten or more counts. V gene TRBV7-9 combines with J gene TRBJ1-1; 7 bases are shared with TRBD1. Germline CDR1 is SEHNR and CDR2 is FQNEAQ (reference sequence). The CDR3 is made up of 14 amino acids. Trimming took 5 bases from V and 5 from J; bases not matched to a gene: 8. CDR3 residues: CASSPEQGRTEAFF. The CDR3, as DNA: TGTGCCAGCAGCCCAGAACAGGGGAGAACTGAAGCTTTCTTT.

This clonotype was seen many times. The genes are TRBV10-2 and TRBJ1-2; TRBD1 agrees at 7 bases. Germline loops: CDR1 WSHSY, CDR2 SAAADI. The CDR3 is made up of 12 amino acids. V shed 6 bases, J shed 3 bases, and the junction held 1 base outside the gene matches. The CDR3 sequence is CASRGTDYGYTF. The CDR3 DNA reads TGCGCCAGCAGAGGGACAGACTATGGCTACACCTTC.

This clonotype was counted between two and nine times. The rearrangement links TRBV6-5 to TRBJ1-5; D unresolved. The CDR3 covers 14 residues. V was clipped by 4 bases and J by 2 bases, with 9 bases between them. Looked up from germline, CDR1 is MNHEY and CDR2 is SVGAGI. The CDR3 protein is CASSFSRGNQPQHF. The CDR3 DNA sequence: TGTGCCAGCAGTTTTAGCAGAGGCAATCAGCCCCAGCATTTT.

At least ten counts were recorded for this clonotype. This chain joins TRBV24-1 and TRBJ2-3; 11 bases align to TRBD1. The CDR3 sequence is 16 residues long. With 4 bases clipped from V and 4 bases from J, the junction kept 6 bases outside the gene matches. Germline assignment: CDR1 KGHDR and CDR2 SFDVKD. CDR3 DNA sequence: TGTGCCACCAGTGACTTGCCGGGACAGGGGGCAGATACGCAGTATTTT. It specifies CATSDLPGQGADTQYF.

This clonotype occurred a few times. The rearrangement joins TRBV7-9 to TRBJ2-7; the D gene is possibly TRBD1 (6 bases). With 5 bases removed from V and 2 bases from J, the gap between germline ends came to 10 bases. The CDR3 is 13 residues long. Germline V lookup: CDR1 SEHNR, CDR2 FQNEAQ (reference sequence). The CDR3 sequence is CASSLGHTYEQYV. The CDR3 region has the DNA TGTGCCAGCAGCCTGGGACACACCTACGAGCAGTACGTC.

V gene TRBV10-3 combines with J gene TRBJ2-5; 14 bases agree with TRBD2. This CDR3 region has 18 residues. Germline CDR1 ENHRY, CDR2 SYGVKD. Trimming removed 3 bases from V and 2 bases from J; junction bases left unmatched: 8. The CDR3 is CAISDYVGLAGEQETQYF. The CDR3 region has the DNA TGTGCCATCAGTGACTACGTGGGACTAGCGGGGGAGCAAGAGACCCAGTACTTC.

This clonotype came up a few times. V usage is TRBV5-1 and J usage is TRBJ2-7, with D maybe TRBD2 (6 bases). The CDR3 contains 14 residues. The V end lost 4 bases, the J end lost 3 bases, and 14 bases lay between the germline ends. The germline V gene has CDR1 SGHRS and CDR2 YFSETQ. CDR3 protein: CASSPSEGYYEQYF. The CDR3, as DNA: TGCGCCAGCAGCCCGTCGGAGGGGTACTACGAGCAGTACTTC.

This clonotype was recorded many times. CDR3 DNA sequence: TGCAGTGCTAACAGGGGAAATCAGCCCCAGCATTTT. Translating it yields CSANRGNQPQHF. J is TRBJ1-5 and V is TRBV20-1; 7 bases fit TRBD1. There are 12 residues in the CDR3. After removal of 4 bases from V and 4 bases from J, the junction contained 1 base not matched to a gene. Per germline, CDR1 DFQATT and CDR2 SNEGSKA (reference sequence).

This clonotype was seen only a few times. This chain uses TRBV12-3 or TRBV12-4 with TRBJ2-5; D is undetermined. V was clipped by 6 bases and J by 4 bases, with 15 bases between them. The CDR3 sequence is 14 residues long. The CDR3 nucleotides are TGTGCCAGCAGCTCCCCGCAGACCGGAGAGACCCAGTACTTC. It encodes CASSSPQTGETQYF.

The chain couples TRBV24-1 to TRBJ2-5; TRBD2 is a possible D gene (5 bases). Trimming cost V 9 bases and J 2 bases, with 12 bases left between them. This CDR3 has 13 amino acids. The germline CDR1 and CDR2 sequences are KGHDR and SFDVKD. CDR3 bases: TGTGCCACCGGACCGGGGTATCAAGAGACCCAGTACTTC. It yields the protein CATGPGYQETQYF.

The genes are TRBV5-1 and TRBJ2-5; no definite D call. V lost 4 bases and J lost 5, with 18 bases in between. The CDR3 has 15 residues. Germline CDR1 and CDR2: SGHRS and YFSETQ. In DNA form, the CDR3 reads TGCGCCAGCAGCCTCCAAGACGGGCGTGGGGAGACCCAGTACTTC. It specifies CASSLQDGRGETQYF.

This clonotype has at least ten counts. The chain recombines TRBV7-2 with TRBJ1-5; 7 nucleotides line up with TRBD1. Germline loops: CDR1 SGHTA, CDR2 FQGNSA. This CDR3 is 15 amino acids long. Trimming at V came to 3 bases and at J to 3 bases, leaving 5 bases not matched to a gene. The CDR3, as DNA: TGTGCCAGCAGCTTTACAGGGGCTCTCAATCAGCCCCAGCATTTT. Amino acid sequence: CASSFTGALNQPQHF. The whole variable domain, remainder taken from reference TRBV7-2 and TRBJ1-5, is GAGVSQSPSNKVTEKGKDVELRCDPISGHTALYWYRQSLGQGLEFLIYFQGNSAPDKSGLPSDRFSAERTGGSVSTLTIQRTQQEDSAVYLCASSFTGALNQPQHFGDGTRLSIL.

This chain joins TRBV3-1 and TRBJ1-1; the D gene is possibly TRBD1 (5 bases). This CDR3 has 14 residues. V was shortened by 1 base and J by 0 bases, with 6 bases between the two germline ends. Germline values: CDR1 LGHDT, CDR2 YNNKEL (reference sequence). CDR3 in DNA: TGTGCCAGCAGCCAAGCGACAGTGAACACTGAAGCTTTCTTT. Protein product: CASSQATVNTEAFF.

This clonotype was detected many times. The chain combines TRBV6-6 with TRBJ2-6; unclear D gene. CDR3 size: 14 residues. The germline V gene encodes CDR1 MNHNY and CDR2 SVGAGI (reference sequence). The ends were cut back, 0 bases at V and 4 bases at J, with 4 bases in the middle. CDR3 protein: CASSYSEGANVLTF. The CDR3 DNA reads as TGTGCCAGCAGTTACTCGGAGGGGGCCAACGTCCTGACTTTC.

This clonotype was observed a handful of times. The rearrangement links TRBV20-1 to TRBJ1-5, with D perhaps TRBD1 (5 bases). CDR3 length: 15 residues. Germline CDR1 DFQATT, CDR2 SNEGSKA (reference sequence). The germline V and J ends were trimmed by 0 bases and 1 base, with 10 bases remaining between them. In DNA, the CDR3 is TGCAGTGCTAGAGACACTGGGACGAGCAATCAGCCCCAGCATTTT. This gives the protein CSARDTGTSNQPQHF.

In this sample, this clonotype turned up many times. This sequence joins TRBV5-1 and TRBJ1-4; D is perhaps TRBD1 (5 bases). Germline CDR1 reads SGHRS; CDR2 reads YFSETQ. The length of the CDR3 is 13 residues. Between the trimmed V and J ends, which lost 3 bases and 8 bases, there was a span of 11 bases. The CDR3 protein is CASSSRVEEKLFF. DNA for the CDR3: TGCGCCAGCAGCTCCAGGGTTGAAGAAAAACTGTTTTTT.

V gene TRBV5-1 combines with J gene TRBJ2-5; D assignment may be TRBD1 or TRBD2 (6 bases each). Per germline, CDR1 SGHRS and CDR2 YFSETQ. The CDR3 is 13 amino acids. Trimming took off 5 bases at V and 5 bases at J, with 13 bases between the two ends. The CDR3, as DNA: TGCGCCAGCAGATCGGGGGCTCGGGAGACCCAGTACTTC. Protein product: CASRSGARETQYF.

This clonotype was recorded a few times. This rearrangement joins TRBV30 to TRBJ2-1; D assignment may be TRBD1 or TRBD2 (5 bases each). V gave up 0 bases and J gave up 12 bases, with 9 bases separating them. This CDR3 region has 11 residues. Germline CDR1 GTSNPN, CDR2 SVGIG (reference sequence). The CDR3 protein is CAWSVGETQFF. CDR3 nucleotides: TGTGCCTGGAGTGTGGGGGAGACGCAGTTCTTC. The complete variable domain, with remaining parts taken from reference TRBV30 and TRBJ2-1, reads SQTIHQWPATLVQPVGSPLSLECTVEGTSNPNLYWYRQAAGRGLQLLFYSVGIGQISSEVPQNLSASRPQDRQFILSSKKLLLSDSGFYLCAWSVGETQFFGPGTRLTVL.

CDR3 sequence reads: CASSLSLGTEAFF. Here the CDR3 DNA reads TGTGCCAGCAGCTTATCTCTCGGGACTGAAGCTTTCTTT. The chain is built from TRBV7-7 and TRBJ1-1, with D hard to call. Germline loops: CDR1 SSHAT, CDR2 FNYEAQ (reference sequence). V was shortened by 2 bases and J by 5 bases, with 9 bases between the two germline ends. This CDR3 has 13 residues.

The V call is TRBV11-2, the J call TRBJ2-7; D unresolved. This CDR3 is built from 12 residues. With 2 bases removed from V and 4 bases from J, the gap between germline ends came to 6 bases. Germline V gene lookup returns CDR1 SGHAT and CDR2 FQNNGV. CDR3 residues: CASSLSEYEQYF. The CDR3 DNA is TGTGCCAGCAGCTTAAGCGAGTACGAGCAGTACTTC. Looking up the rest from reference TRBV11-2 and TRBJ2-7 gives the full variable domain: EAGVAQSPRYKIIEKRQSVAFWCNPISGHATLYWYQQILGQGPKLLIQFQNNGVVDDSQLPKDRFSAERLKGVDSTLKIQPAKLEDSAVYLCASSLSEYEQYFGPGTRLTVT.

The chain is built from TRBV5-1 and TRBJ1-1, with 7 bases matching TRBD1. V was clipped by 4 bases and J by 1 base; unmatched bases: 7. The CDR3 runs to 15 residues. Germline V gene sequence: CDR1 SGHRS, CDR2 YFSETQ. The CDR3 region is CASSVRGTENTEAFF. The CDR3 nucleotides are TGCGCCAGCAGCGTTCGAGGGACAGAGAACACTGAAGCTTTCTTT. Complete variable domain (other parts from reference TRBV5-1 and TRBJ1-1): KAGVTQTPRYLIKTRGQQVTLSCSPISGHRSVSWYQQTPGQGLQFLFEYFSETQRNKGNFPGRFSGRQFSNSRSEMNVSTLELGDSALYLCASSVRGTENTEAFFGQGTRLTVV.

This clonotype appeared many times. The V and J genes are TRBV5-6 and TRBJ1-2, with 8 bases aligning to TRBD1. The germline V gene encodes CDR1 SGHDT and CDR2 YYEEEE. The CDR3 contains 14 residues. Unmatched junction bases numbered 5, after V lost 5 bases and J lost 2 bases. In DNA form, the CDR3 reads TGTGCCAGCAGGCGTCCAGGGGGCAACTATGGCTACACCTTC. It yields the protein CASRRPGGNYGYTF.

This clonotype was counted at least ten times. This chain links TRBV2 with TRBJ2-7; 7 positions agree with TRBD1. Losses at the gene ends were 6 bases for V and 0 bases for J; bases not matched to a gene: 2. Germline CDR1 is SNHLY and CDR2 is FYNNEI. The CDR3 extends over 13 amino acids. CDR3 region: CASRGDSSYEQYV. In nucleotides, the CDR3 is TGTGCCAGCAGGGGGGACAGCTCCTACGAGCAGTACGTC.

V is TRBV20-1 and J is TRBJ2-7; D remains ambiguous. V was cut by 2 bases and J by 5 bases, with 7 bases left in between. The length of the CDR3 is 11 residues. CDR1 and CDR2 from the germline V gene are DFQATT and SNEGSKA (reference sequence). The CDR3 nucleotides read TGCAGTGCTAGATCCGGGCACGAGCAGTACGTC. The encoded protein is CSARSGHEQYV.

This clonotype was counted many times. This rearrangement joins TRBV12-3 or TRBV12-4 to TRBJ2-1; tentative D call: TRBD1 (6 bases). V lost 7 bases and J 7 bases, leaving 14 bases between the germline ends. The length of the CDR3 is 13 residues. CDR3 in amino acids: CASTLTGGNEQFF. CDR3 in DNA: TGTGCCAGCACCCTGACAGGTGGGAATGAGCAGTTCTTC.

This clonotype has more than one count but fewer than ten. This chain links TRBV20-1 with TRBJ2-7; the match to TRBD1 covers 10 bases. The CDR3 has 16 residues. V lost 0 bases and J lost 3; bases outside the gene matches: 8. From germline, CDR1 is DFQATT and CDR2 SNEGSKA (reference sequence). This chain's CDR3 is CSARDGAGQGYYEQYF. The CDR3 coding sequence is TGCAGTGCTAGAGATGGCGCGGGACAGGGGTACTACGAGCAGTACTTC.